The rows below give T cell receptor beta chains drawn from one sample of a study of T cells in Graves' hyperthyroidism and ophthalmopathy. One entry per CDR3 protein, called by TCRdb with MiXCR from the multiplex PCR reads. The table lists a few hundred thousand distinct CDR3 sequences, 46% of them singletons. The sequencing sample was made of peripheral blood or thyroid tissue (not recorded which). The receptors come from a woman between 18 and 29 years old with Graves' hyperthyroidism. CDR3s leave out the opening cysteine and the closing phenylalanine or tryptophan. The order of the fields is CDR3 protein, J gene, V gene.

CDR3aa: ASSGTAGEQF
j_gene: TRBJ2-1
v_gene: TRBV2

CDR3aa: SVAQGNYGYT
j_gene: TRBJ1-2
v_gene: TRBV29-1

CDR3aa: ASSPSGQGAHNEKLF
j_gene: TRBJ1-4
v_gene: TRBV7-2

CDR3aa: ATGWTPTNYGYT
j_gene: TRBJ1-2
v_gene: TRBV7-9

CDR3aa: ASSLTSGAGETQY
j_gene: TRBJ2-5
v_gene: TRBV7-9

CDR3aa: ASTKGDPGANVLT
j_gene: TRBJ2-6
v_gene: TRBV7-9

CDR3aa: ASSVDGNRAF
j_gene: TRBJ1-1
v_gene: TRBV9

CDR3aa: AISLSGSSYNEQF
j_gene: TRBJ2-1
v_gene: TRBV10-3

CDR3aa: AGSTSGRAKTQY
j_gene: TRBJ2-5
v_gene: TRBV11-2

CDR3aa: AGSGQGSSGYT
j_gene: TRBJ1-2
v_gene: TRBV25-1

CDR3aa: ASSQDSVRSTIY
j_gene: TRBJ1-3
v_gene: TRBV7-3

CDR3aa: ASSEVGRQVRYT
j_gene: TRBJ1-2
v_gene: TRBV25-1

CDR3aa: ASQPLGGWDRTNTEAF
j_gene: TRBJ1-1
v_gene: TRBV9

CDR3aa: AGGTDYT
j_gene: TRBJ1-2
v_gene: TRBV10-3

CDR3aa: ASSLGEAYEQY
j_gene: TRBJ2-7
v_gene: TRBV7-9

CDR3aa: ASSSTGGSTEAF
j_gene: TRBJ1-1
v_gene: TRBV7-2

CDR3aa: ASSLGRGPNVLT
j_gene: TRBJ2-6
v_gene: TRBV7-9

CDR3aa: ASSGGDYGYT
j_gene: TRBJ1-2
v_gene: TRBV9

CDR3aa: ASSWGKRSPLH
j_gene: TRBJ1-6
v_gene: TRBV25-1

CDR3aa: ASGGTTGQPQH
j_gene: TRBJ1-5
v_gene: TRBV2

CDR3aa: AISEGDRAVNTEAF
j_gene: TRBJ1-1
v_gene: TRBV10-3

CDR3aa: ASSLGTGELYTEAF
j_gene: TRBJ1-1
v_gene: TRBV7-9

CDR3aa: ASSREGYGQPQH
j_gene: TRBJ1-5
v_gene: TRBV6-1

CDR3aa: ASSSATSSGEETQY
j_gene: TRBJ2-5
v_gene: TRBV7-9

CDR3aa: SANGFEKLF
j_gene: TRBJ1-4
v_gene: TRBV20-1

CDR3aa: ATSTSRIAGDQNTGELF
j_gene: TRBJ2-2
v_gene: TRBV15

CDR3aa: ASRGDTKTQY
j_gene: TRBJ2-5
v_gene: TRBV2

CDR3aa: ASSPRTSGRRSYNEQF
j_gene: TRBJ2-1
v_gene: TRBV7-8

CDR3aa: ASSPTGVDTQY
j_gene: TRBJ2-3
v_gene: TRBV12-3/TRBV12-4

CDR3aa: ASSGRGYNSPLH
j_gene: TRBJ1-6
v_gene: TRBV2

CDR3aa: ASSDEGQASYEQY
j_gene: TRBJ2-7
v_gene: TRBV24-1